This T cell receptor beta chain was observed in a study of shared clonotypes between healthy human individuals. Sequencing used immunoSEQ multiplex PCR; TCRdb keeps in-frame clones, though not all of them. The sample lists around 1.6 million clones, approximately 98% occurring once. The sequencing sample was made of naive CD4+ T cells sorted from blood. The subset here: CD45RA+ positively selected. The receptor's source is a man in his thirties or forties in good health.

The CDR3 DNA follows: TGTGCCAGCAGCTTGGCTAGCACAGATACGCAGTATTTT. Protein sequence: CASSLASTDTQYF. This chain links TRBV5-4 with TRBJ2-3; D uncertain. Trimming pared 0 bases from V and 0 bases from J, leaving 2 bases between. Germline V lookup: CDR1 SGHNT, CDR2 YYREEE (reference sequence). The CDR3 totals 13 residues.